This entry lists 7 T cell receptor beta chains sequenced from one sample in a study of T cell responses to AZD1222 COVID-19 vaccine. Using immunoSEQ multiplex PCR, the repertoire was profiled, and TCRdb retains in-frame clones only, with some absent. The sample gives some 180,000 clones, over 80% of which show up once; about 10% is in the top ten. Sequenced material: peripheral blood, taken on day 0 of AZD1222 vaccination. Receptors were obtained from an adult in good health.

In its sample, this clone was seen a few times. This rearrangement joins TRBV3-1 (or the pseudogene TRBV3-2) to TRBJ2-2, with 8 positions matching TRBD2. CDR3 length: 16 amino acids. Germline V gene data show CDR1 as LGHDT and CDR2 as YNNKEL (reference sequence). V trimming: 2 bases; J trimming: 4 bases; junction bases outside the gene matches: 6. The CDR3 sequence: CASSQYPSGRTGELFF. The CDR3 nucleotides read TGTGCCAGCAGCCAATACCCTAGCGGGCGCACCGGGGAGCTGTTTTTT.

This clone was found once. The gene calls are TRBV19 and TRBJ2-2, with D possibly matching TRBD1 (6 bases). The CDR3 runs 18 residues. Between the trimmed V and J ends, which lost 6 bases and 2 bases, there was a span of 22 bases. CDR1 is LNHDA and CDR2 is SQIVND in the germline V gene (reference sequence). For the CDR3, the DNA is TGTGCCAGTAGCCCTACCCGGGACATCGAGTACAACACCGGGGAGCTGTTTTTT. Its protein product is CASSPTRDIEYNTGELFF.

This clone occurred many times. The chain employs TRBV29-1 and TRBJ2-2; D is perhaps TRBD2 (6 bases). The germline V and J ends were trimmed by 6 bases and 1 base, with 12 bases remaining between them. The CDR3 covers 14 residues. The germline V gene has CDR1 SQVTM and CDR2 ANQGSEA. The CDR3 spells CSVQARGNTGELFF. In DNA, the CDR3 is TGCAGCGTCCAGGCGCGGGGGAACACCGGGGAGCTGTTTTTT.

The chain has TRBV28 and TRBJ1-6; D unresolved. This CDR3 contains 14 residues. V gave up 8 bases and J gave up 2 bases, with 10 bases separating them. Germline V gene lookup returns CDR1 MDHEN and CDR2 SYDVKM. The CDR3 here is CASVRETYNSPLHF. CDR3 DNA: TGTGCCAGCGTAAGAGAAACCTATAATTCACCCCTCCACTTT.

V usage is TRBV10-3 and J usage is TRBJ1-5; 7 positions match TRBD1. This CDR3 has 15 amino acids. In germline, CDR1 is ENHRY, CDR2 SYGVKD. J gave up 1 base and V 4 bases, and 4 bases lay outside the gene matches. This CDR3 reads CAISATGASNQPQHF. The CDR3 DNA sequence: TGTGCCATCAGTGCTACAGGGGCGAGCAATCAGCCCCAGCATTTT.

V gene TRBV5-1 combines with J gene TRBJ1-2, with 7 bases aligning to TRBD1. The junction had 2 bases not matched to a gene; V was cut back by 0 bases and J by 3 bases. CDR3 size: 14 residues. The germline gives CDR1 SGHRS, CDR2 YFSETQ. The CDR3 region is CASSLVGTDYGYTF. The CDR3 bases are TGCGCCAGCAGCTTGGTAGGGACAGACTATGGCTACACCTTC.

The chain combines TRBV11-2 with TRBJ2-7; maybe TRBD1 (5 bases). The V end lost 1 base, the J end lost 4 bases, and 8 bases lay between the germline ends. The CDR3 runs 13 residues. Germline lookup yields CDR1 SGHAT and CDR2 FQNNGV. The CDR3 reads CASSLGREYEQYF. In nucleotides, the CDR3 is TGTGCCAGCAGCTTAGGCAGGGAATACGAGCAGTACTTC.